The 27 T cell receptor beta chains given below trace back to one sample, sequenced in a study of blood T cell repertoires in COVID-19. The repertoire was sequenced with immunoSEQ multiplex PCR; TCRdb's copy has only in-frame clones and lacks some. This sample has approximately 150,000 clones, with 87% found just once. Sequenced input: peripheral blood. The receptor set was obtained from a man older than 75 with acute or convalescent COVID-19.

CDR3 amino acids: CASSGAGLAKNIQYF. In DNA form, the CDR3 reads TGTGCCAGCAGTGGGGCGGGGCTAGCCAAAAACATTCAGTACTTC. V gene TRBV27 combines with J gene TRBJ2-4, with D possibly being TRBD2 (6 bases). V was clipped by 5 bases and J by 0 bases, with 11 bases between them. This CDR3 spans 15 amino acids. Germline-derived CDR1 and CDR2 are MNHEY and SMNVEV (reference sequence).

This clone has just a few counts. The chain joins TRBV7-8 to TRBJ1-5; 9 positions agree with TRBD1. The V segment lost 5 bases and the J segment 5 bases; nucleotides outside the gene matches: 13. The length of the CDR3 is 17 residues. Germline CDR1 is SGHVS and CDR2 is FQNEAQ. CDR3 nucleotide sequence: TGTGCCAGCAGCCCCCGGGGACAGGGAGGTTACCATCAGCCCCAGCATTTT. It codes for CASSPRGQGGYHQPQHF.

The chain combines TRBV6-5 with TRBJ1-5; TRBD1 matches at 8 bases. V trimming: 6 bases; J trimming: 2 bases; junction bases outside the gene matches: 0. Germline CDR1 and CDR2: MNHEY and SVGAGI. CDR3 length: 13 residues. CDR3 bases: TGTGCCAGCAGGACAGGGGGCAATCAGCCCCAGCATTTT. This encodes CASRTGGNQPQHF.

The chain uses TRBV19 and TRBJ2-3; the match to TRBD2 covers 11 bases. The CDR3 consists of 16 residues. Germline values: CDR1 LNHDA, CDR2 SQIVND (reference sequence). The trim removed 7 bases at V and 0 bases at J, leaving 6 bases unmatched. CDR3: CASTLAGGPSTDTQYF. The CDR3 bases are TGTGCCAGTACTCTAGCGGGGGGACCGAGCACAGATACGCAGTATTTT.

The rearrangement links TRBV30 to TRBJ1-5; 10 bases agree with TRBD1. After removal of 0 bases from V and 6 bases from J, the junction contained 11 bases not matched to a gene. CDR3 length: 17 amino acids. The germline V gene encodes CDR1 GTSNPN and CDR2 SVGIG (reference sequence). CDR3 region: CAWSVRFGTGEGQPQHF. CDR3 coding DNA: TGTGCCTGGAGTGTACGATTCGGGACAGGGGAGGGTCAGCCCCAGCATTTT.

This sequence joins TRBV5-5 and TRBJ2-7; D possibly corresponds to TRBD1 (6 bases). Germline V gives CDR1 SGHKS, CDR2 YYEKEE (reference sequence). The germline V and J ends were trimmed by 4 bases and 2 bases, with 13 bases remaining between them. This CDR3 has 14 amino acids. Here the CDR3 DNA reads TGTGCCAGCAGCCCGGACAGCTATGCCTACGAGCAGTACTTC. Translation: CASSPDSYAYEQYF.

This clone was detected a few times. This chain connects TRBV19 to TRBJ1-1; D is ambiguous. The CDR3 runs to 15 residues. Trimming cost V 6 bases and J 0 bases, with 14 bases left between them. Germline V lookup: CDR1 LNHDA, CDR2 SQIVND (reference sequence). The CDR3 sequence is CASSIGELMNTEAFF. CDR3 DNA: TGTGCCAGTAGCATCGGGGAGCTAATGAACACTGAAGCTTTCTTT.

This clone was counted between two and nine times. The CDR3 spells CASSSTAGLRTDTQYF. The DNA for the CDR3 is TGTGCCAGCAGCTCAACTGCGGGACTAAGAACAGATACGCAGTATTTT. This rearrangement joins TRBV7-3 to TRBJ2-3; TRBD2 matches 7 bases. The CDR3 sequence is 16 residues long. The germline CDR1 and CDR2 sequences are SGHTA and FQGTGA. V lost 4 bases and J lost 3; bases outside the gene matches: 10.

This chain joins TRBV7-9 and TRBJ1-6; D uncertain. The CDR3 sequence is 12 residues long. Germline V CDR1 and CDR2: SEHNR, FQNEAQ (reference sequence). V was clipped by 1 base and J by 8 bases, with 3 bases between them. This CDR3 is CASSLVDSPLHF. The CDR3 nucleotides are TGTGCCAGCAGCTTAGTAGATTCACCCCTCCACTTT.

This clone appeared a single time. This chain joins TRBV5-1 and TRBJ2-2; D gene ambiguous. This CDR3 region has 15 residues. Germline CDR1 SGHRS, CDR2 YFSETQ. V lost 1 base and J lost 0, with 7 bases in between. This CDR3 is CASSLPPANTGELFF. The CDR3, as DNA: TGCGCCAGCAGCTTGCCTCCCGCGAACACCGGGGAGCTGTTTTTT. Filled out from reference TRBV5-1 and TRBJ2-2, the complete variable domain reads KAGVTQTPRYLIKTRGQQVTLSCSPISGHRSVSWYQQTPGQGLQFLFEYFSETQRNKGNFPGRFSGRQFSNSRSEMNVSTLELGDSALYLCASSLPPANTGELFFGEGSRLTVL.

V and J are TRBV28 and TRBJ1-2, with TRBD1 as a possible D gene (6 bases). The V and J ends lost 8 bases and 5 bases respectively, with 15 bases between them. The CDR3 extends over 13 amino acids. The germline gives CDR1 MDHEN, CDR2 SYDVKM. CDR3 coding DNA: TGTGCCAGCGGGGGGGGCGAAAGTTATGGCTACACCTTC. Amino acid sequence: CASGGGESYGYTF.

The rearrangement uses TRBV7-2 and TRBJ2-3; perhaps TRBD2 as D (7 bases). The ends were cut back, 0 bases at V and 4 bases at J, with 11 bases in the middle. CDR3 length equals 15 residues. Germline V gene data show CDR1 as SGHTA and CDR2 as FQGNSA. DNA of the CDR3: TGTGCCAGCAGCTTAGCGGGGGGGCCCCCAGATACGCAGTATTTT. This encodes CASSLAGGPPDTQYF.

The J gene is TRBJ1-2, the V gene TRBV4-1; D is possibly TRBD1 (5 bases). Germline CDR1 is MGHRA and CDR2 is YSYEKL. This CDR3 is 13 amino acids long. Trimming took 8 bases from V and 2 from J, leaving 12 bases between them. This CDR3 is CASGAAENYGYTF. CDR3 sequence (DNA): TGCGCCAGCGGGGCGGCAGAAAACTATGGCTACACCTTC.

The J gene is TRBJ2-3, the V gene TRBV7-9; D not certain. CDR1 is SEHNR and CDR2 is FQNEAQ in the germline V gene (reference sequence). The CDR3 is 13 residues long. The germline V and J ends were trimmed by 1 base and 5 bases, with 7 bases remaining between them. In DNA form, the CDR3 reads TGTGCCAGCAGCTTAGGGCCGAAAGATACGCAGTATTTT. It codes for CASSLGPKDTQYF.

The V gene is TRBV13, the J gene TRBJ1-2; a weak D match, TRBD1 (5 bases). V was cut by 8 bases and J by 4 bases, with 8 bases left in between. The CDR3 is 11 residues long. The germline CDR1 and CDR2 sequences are PRHDT and FYEKMQ (reference sequence). The CDR3 DNA reads as TGTGCCAGCGGGACTTTCTATGGCTACACCTTC. This gives the protein CASGTFYGYTF.

This clone was observed a few times. Other DNA sequences in the sample encode the same CDR3. The V and J genes are TRBV18 and TRBJ1-1; D is perhaps TRBD1 (5 bases). Germline CDR1 and CDR2: KGHSH and LQKENI. V shed 3 bases and J shed 3 bases, with 11 bases lying between them. The CDR3 is 14 amino acids. CDR3 in amino acids: CASSPGGGHTEAFF. DNA for the CDR3: TGTGCCAGCTCACCGGGGGGAGGACACACTGAAGCTTTCTTT.

The chain uses TRBV5-4 and TRBJ1-1; D uncertain. The CDR3 covers 12 residues. Germline assignment: CDR1 SGHNT and CDR2 YYREEE (reference sequence). V was cut by 0 bases and J by 5 bases, with 5 bases left in between. Here the CDR3 DNA reads TGTGCCAGCAGCTTGGGACAAACTGAAGCTTTCTTT. Protein sequence: CASSLGQTEAFF.

Here the CDR3 reads CASSLTSGGGEKLFF. The DNA for the CDR3 is TGTGCCAGCAGCTTAACGTCGGGAGGAGGGGAAAAACTGTTTTTT. This chain joins TRBV7-9 and TRBJ1-4, with no clear D. This CDR3 has 15 amino acids. Trimming left V 2 bases short and J 8 bases short, with 15 bases between. Germline CDR1 reads SEHNR; CDR2 reads FQNEAQ (reference sequence).

The CDR3 loop reads CASSLCEAALCQPQHF. CDR3 coding DNA: TGTGCCAGCAGTCTCTGTGAGGCCGCTTTATGTCAGCCCCAGCATTTT. V gene TRBV7-9 combines with J gene TRBJ1-5; no reliable D call. The CDR3 length is 16 residues. Germline V gene data show CDR1 as SEHNR and CDR2 as FQNEAQ (reference sequence). V lost 6 bases and J lost 6, with 21 bases in between.

The CDR3 sequence: CAWRTPSAGMNTEAFF. CDR3 sequence (DNA): TGTGCCTGGAGAACCCCCTCGGCAGGGATGAACACTGAAGCTTTCTTT. The rearrangement links TRBV30 to TRBJ1-1, with TRBD1 as a possible D gene (5 bases). This CDR3 has 16 amino acids. The germline V gene encodes CDR1 GTSNPN and CDR2 SVGIG (reference sequence). The ends were cut back, 3 bases at V and 0 bases at J, with 17 bases in the middle.

The chain is built from TRBV12-3 or TRBV12-4 and TRBJ1-2; D is possibly TRBD1 (6 bases). This CDR3 contains 13 residues. V was cut by 6 bases and J by 4 bases, with 12 bases left in between. The CDR3 region is CASREGGSYGYTF. CDR3 nucleotide sequence: TGTGCCAGCAGGGAGGGGGGGAGCTATGGCTACACCTTC.

The V gene is TRBV15, the J gene TRBJ1-5; perhaps TRBD1 as D (5 bases). Between the trimmed V and J ends, which lost 8 bases and 3 bases, there was a span of 17 bases. This CDR3 spans 15 amino acids. Germline lookup yields CDR1 LNHNV and CDR2 YYDKDF (reference sequence). Written as DNA, the CDR3 is TGTGCCACCCTGTCCCTCCCAGGGAACAATCAGCCCCAGCATTTT. The encoded protein is CATLSLPGNNQPQHF.

V and J are TRBV3-1 (or the pseudogene TRBV3-2) and TRBJ2-7; D gene unclear. The germline V gene has CDR1 LGHDT and CDR2 YNNKEL (reference sequence). Trimming stripped 1 base from V and 6 bases from J, with 7 bases between. This CDR3 is built from 12 residues. The CDR3 DNA sequence: TGTGCCAGCAGCCAAGTTCCGAGCGAGCAGTACTTC. Its protein product is CASSQVPSEQYF.

This chain links TRBV28 with TRBJ2-5, with TRBD1 matching 7 bases. After removal of 6 bases from V and 1 base from J, the junction contained 8 bases not matched to a gene. The CDR3 is 15 amino acids. Germline CDR1 is MDHEN and CDR2 is SYDVKM. The CDR3 region has the DNA TGTGCCAGCAGCCAAGGGGCAGGGGGCCAAGAGACCCAGTACTTC. This sequence encodes CASSQGAGGQETQYF.

This chain uses TRBV5-1 with TRBJ2-2; 8 nucleotides align to TRBD1. V lost 1 base to trimming and J lost 4 bases; unmatched junction nucleotides: 3. There are 15 residues in the CDR3. The germline CDR1 and CDR2 sequences are SGHRS and YFSETQ. The CDR3 loop is CASSLQGAGTGELFF. In nucleotides, the CDR3 is TGCGCCAGCAGCTTGCAGGGGGCCGGCACCGGGGAGCTGTTTTTT. The variable domain in full, with the rest retrieved from reference TRBV5-1 and TRBJ2-2, is KAGVTQTPRYLIKTRGQQVTLSCSPISGHRSVSWYQQTPGQGLQFLFEYFSETQRNKGNFPGRFSGRQFSNSRSEMNVSTLELGDSALYLCASSLQGAGTGELFFGEGSRLTVL.

V usage is TRBV18 and J usage is TRBJ1-1, with 7 bases identical to TRBD1. The germline CDR1 and CDR2 sequences are KGHSH and LQKENI. CDR3 size: 15 residues. Unmatched junction bases numbered 5, after V lost 1 base and J lost 3 bases. The CDR3 DNA reads TGTGCCAGCTCACCACAGGTTGACAGGGACACTGAAGCTTTCTTT. Translation gives CASSPQVDRDTEAFF.

The chain couples TRBV11-2 to TRBJ2-7; D remains ambiguous. V dropped 5 bases and J dropped 4 bases, with 9 bases sitting between them. The CDR3 is 12 amino acids. CDR1 and CDR2 (germline): SGHAT, FQNNGV. The CDR3 region has the DNA TGTGCCAGCAGCCCCTCGGTTTACGAGCAGTACTTC. Its translation is CASSPSVYEQYF.